Following are 18 T cell receptor beta chains from one sample sequenced in a study of cytomegalovirus exposure and HLA in healthy donors. Both 60 Vbeta primers and 13 Jbeta primers went into the PCR. Libraries were prepared by immunoSEQ multiplex PCR; TCRdb keeps only in-frame clonotypes and omits some of them. The data show 85,000 to 110,000 clones, with under 85% seen just once and about 4% held by the top ten. Sequenced: PBMCs. The receptor set was obtained from a man over 45 in good health and CMV-seropositive.

In DNA, the CDR3 is TGTGCCAGCAGCAAAGGGGGGAGGGCCACGAACACTGAAGCTTTCTTT. Its translation: CASSKGGRATNTEAFF. V is TRBV21-1 and J is TRBJ1-1. TRBV21-1 has pseudogene status. The CDR3 sequence is 16 residues long.

The chain couples TRBV27 to TRBJ1-1; unclear D gene. The length of the CDR3 is 13 residues. Germline V lookup: CDR1 MNHEY, CDR2 SMNVEV (reference sequence). Trimming took off 2 bases at V and 3 bases at J, with 7 bases between the two ends. The CDR3 is CASSLQEDTEAFF. CDR3 DNA sequence: TGTGCCAGCAGTTTACAGGAGGACACTGAAGCTTTCTTT.

CDR3 sequence (DNA): TGTGCCAGCAGTGCCGACAGGGGAAGGGAGCAGTACTTC. Its protein is CASSADRGREQYF. The chain links TRBV6-1 to TRBJ2-7, with 8 bases identical to TRBD1. Losses at the gene ends were 4 bases for V and 7 bases for J; bases not matched to a gene: 6. The germline CDR1 and CDR2 sequences are MNHNS and SASEGT. There are 13 residues in the CDR3.

The chain has TRBV19 and TRBJ2-3, with 7 bases lining up with TRBD1. Germline values: CDR1 LNHDA, CDR2 SQIVND (reference sequence). The V and J ends lost 5 bases and 3 bases, in that order; junction bases with no gene match: 2. The CDR3 loop spans 13 amino acids. The CDR3 loop reads CASSVDRTDTQYF. The DNA of the CDR3 is TGTGCCAGTAGTGTGGACAGGACAGATACGCAGTATTTT.

CDR3 loop: CASRSGGADTGELFF. CDR3 bases: TGTGCCAGTAGATCAGGGGGCGCGGACACCGGGGAGCTGTTTTTT. The V call is TRBV19, the J call TRBJ2-2; 8 nucleotides agree with TRBD1. The CDR3 covers 15 residues. CDR1 and CDR2 (germline): LNHDA, SQIVND (reference sequence). Trimming took 6 bases from V and 3 from J; bases not matched to a gene: 6.

This clone was seen a single time. The chain uses TRBV6-1 and TRBJ1-1; 8 nucleotides match TRBD1. Germline trimming cut 4 bases from V and 6 bases from J; bases unmatched to any gene: 10. Germline-derived CDR1 and CDR2 are MNHNS and SASEGT. This CDR3 has 15 amino acids. The DNA for the CDR3 is TGTGCCAGCAGTGCCTATGGACAGGGTGTATCTGAAGCTTTCTTT. This encodes CASSAYGQGVSEAFF.

This chain joins TRBV7-2 and TRBJ2-4; 9 nucleotides align to TRBD1. Per the germline V gene, CDR1 is SGHTA and CDR2 is FQGNSA. This CDR3 has 13 residues. Unmatched junction bases numbered 1, after V lost 3 bases and J lost 7 bases. CDR3 amino acids: CASSLGTGNIQYF. The CDR3 DNA follows: TGTGCCAGCAGCTTGGGGACAGGGAACATTCAGTACTTC.

J is TRBJ1-5 and V is TRBV6-5; tentative D call: TRBD1 (6 bases). Trimming pared 6 bases from V and 1 base from J, leaving 13 bases between. The CDR3 consists of 15 residues. The V gene's germline CDR1 is MNHEY and CDR2 SVGAGI. CDR3: CASRGGQLSNQPQHF. The CDR3 region has the DNA TGTGCCAGCAGAGGGGGACAACTGAGCAATCAGCCCCAGCATTTT.

The chain recombines TRBV11-2 with TRBJ2-7; 7 bases map to TRBD2. The CDR3 is 15 residues long. V gave up 1 base and J gave up 3 bases; unmatched junction bases: 6. Germline CDR1 and CDR2: SGHAT and FQNNGV. CDR3 amino acids: CASSLALATYYEQYF. The CDR3 DNA reads TGTGCCAGCAGCTTAGCACTAGCGACTTACTACGAGCAGTACTTC. Supplemented by reference TRBV11-2 and TRBJ2-7, the full variable domain reads EAGVAQSPRYKIIEKRQSVAFWCNPISGHATLYWYQQILGQGPKLLIQFQNNGVVDDSQLPKDRFSAERLKGVDSTLKIQPAKLEDSAVYLCASSLALATYYEQYFGPGTRLTVT.

The V gene is TRBV12-5, the J gene TRBJ2-1; TRBD2 matches 9 bases. The CDR3 loop spans 17 amino acids. The J segment lost 7 bases and the V segment lost 2 bases, leaving 12 bases of the junction unmatched. Germline values: CDR1 LGHNT, CDR2 FRNRAP. CDR3 amino acids: CASGLICSGSCLNEQFF. The CDR3 bases are TGTGCTAGTGGTTTGATCTGTAGCGGGAGTTGTTTAAATGAGCAGTTCTTC.

This chain links TRBV5-1 with TRBJ2-1, with TRBD1 matching 7 bases. Germline V lookup: CDR1 SGHRS, CDR2 YFSETQ. V trimming: 4 bases; J trimming: 8 bases; junction bases outside the gene matches: 18. This CDR3 region has 17 residues. Here the CDR3 reads CASSTLRTGPKDDEQFF. CDR3 in DNA: TGCGCCAGCAGCACACTCCGGACAGGTCCAAAAGACGATGAGCAGTTCTTC.

The chain is built from TRBV29-1 and TRBJ1-2; D unresolved. The CDR3 has 13 residues. Germline CDR1 and CDR2: SQVTM and ANQGSEA. V was pared by 3 bases and J by 4 bases, with 12 bases between. This chain's CDR3 is CSVDEPAGYGYTF. The DNA of the CDR3 is TGCAGCGTTGACGAGCCCGCGGGCTATGGCTACACCTTC.

This clone has a single count. The gene calls are TRBV6-7 and TRBJ2-7; 9 bases align to TRBD1. TRBV6-7 is an ORF for which the function is uncertain. V lost 2 bases to trimming and J lost 9 bases; unmatched junction nucleotides: 8. This CDR3 comprises 14 residues. CDR3 region: CASSYRQGGLAQYF. The CDR3 DNA sequence: TGTGCCAGCAGTTACCGACAGGGGGGGTTAGCGCAGTACTTC.

The rearrangement joins TRBV28 to TRBJ2-7; TRBD2 matches at 13 bases. The CDR3 covers 19 residues. The germline gives CDR1 MDHEN, CDR2 SYDVKM. V was clipped by 4 bases and J by 3 bases; unmatched bases: 15. The CDR3 DNA reads TGTGCCAGCAGTTCCCCACTAGCGGGAGGGGGGTTGGCCATCTACGAGCAGTACTTC. Translated, it gives CASSSPLAGGGLAIYEQYF.

The V gene is TRBV11-2, the J gene TRBJ2-7; D may be TRBD1 (5 bases). The CDR3 loop spans 15 amino acids. The germline V and J ends were trimmed by 5 bases and 0 bases, with 14 bases remaining between them. Germline CDR1 SGHAT, CDR2 FQNNGV. As DNA, the CDR3 is TGTGCCAGCAGCCCATTGACAGTTAGCTCCTACGAGCAGTACTTC. Its protein is CASSPLTVSSYEQYF.

The CDR3 DNA follows: TGTGCCAGCAGTGAATCGGGACTAGCGGGAGATACGCAGTATTTT. This translates into CASSESGLAGDTQYF. The chain has TRBV28 and TRBJ2-3; 12 nucleotides agree with TRBD2. Germline-derived CDR1 and CDR2 are MDHEN and SYDVKM. V shed 5 bases, J shed 5 bases, and the junction held 5 bases outside the gene matches. The CDR3 loop spans 15 amino acids.

V and J are TRBV19 and TRBJ1-2; D unresolved. Trimming removed 5 bases at V and 8 bases at J, with 18 bases between. The CDR3 loop spans 14 amino acids. Germline CDR1 is LNHDA and CDR2 is SQIVND (reference sequence). The CDR3 DNA reads TGTGCCAGTAGTCCTCGACGAGGAATCCCAGGCTACACCTTC. Residues: CASSPRRGIPGYTF. The full variable domain, its missing parts supplied by reference TRBV19 and TRBJ1-2, is DGGITQSPKYLFRKEGQNVTLSCEQNLNHDAMYWYRQDPGQGLRLIYYSQIVNDFQKGDIAEGYSVSREKKESFPLTVTSAQKNPTAFYLCASSPRRGIPGYTFGSGTRLTVV.

This rearrangement joins TRBV10-3 to TRBJ2-1; 10 bases map to TRBD2. V shed 4 bases, J shed 4 bases, and the junction held 4 bases outside the gene matches. CDR1 is ENHRY, CDR2 SYGVKD, per germline. The length of the CDR3 is 15 residues. The CDR3 protein is CAISALAGVYNEQFF. The DNA of the CDR3 is TGTGCCATCAGTGCCCTAGCGGGAGTGTACAATGAGCAGTTCTTC.